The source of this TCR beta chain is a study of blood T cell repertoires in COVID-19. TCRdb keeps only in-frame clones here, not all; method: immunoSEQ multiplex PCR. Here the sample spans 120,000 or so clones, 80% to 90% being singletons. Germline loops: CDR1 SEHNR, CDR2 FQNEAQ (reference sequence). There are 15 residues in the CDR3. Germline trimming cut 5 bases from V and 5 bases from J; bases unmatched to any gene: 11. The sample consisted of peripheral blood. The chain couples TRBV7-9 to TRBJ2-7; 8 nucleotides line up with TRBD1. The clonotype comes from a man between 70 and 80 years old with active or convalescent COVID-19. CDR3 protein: CASSADRVGANEQYF. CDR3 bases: TGTGCCAGCAGCGCGGACAGGGTCGGAGCGAACGAGCAGTACTTC. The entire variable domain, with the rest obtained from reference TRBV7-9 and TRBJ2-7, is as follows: DTGVSQNPRHKITKRGQNVTFRCDPISEHNRLYWYRQTLGQGPEFLTYFQNEAQLEKSRLLSDRFSAERPKGSFSTLEIQRTEQGDSAMYLCASSADRVGANEQYFGPGTRLTVT.